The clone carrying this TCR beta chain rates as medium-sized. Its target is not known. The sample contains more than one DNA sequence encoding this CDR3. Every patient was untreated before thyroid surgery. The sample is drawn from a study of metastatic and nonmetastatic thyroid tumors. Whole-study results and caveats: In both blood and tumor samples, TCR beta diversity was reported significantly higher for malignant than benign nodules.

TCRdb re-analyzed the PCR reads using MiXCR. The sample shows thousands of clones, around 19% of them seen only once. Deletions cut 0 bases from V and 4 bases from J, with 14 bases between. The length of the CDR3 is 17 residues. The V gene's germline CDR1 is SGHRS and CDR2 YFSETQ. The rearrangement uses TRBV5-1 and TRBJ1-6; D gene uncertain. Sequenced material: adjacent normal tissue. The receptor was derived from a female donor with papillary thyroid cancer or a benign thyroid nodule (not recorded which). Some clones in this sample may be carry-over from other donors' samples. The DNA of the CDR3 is TGCGCCAGCAGCTTGGACGGCGTAAGCAATTATAATTCACCCCTCCACTTT. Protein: CASSLDGVSNYNSPLHF.